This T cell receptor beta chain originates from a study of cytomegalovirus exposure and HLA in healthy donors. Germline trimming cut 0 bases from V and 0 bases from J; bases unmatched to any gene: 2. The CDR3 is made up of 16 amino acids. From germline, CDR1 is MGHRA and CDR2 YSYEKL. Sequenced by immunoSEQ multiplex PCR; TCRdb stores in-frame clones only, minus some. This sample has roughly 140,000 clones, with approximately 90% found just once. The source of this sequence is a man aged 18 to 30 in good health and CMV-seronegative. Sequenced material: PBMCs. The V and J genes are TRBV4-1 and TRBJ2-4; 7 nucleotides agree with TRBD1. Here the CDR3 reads CASSQDRGLAKNIQYF. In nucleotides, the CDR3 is TGCGCCAGCAGCCAAGATAGGGGGCTAGCCAAAAACATTCAGTACTTC.